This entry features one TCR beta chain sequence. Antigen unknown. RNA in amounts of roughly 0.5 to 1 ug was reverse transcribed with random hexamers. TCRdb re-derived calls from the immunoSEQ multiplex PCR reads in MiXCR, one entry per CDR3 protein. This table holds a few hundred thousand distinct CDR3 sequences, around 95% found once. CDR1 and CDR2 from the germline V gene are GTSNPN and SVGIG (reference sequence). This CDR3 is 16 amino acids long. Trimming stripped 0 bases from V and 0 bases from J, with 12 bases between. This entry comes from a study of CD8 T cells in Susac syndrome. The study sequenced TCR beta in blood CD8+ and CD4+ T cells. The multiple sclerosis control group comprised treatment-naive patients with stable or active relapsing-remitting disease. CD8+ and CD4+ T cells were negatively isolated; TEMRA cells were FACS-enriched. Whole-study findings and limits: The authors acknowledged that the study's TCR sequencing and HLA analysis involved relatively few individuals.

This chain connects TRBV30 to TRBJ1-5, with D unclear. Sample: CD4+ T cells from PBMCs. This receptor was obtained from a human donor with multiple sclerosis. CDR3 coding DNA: TGTGCCTGGAGTGTACTTGACTGGGATAGCAATCAGCCCCAGCATTTT. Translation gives CAWSVLDWDSNQPQHF.